A single sample gave rise to the 9 T cell receptor beta chains below, sequenced in a study of OX40 agonist ivuxolimab in advanced cancers. Sequenced by immunoSEQ multiplex PCR; TCRdb stores in-frame clones only, minus some. The data contain 42,000 or so clones, 75% to 90% of them seen just once; the ten biggest clones take up 15%. The sample here was CD4+ or CD8+ T cells sorted from blood, taken in a trial of the OX40 agonist ivuxolimab. These receptors all stem from an adult with an advanced solid tumor such as melanoma, head and neck, liver or kidney cancer.

The V call is TRBV5-4, the J call TRBJ2-5; D is ambiguous. The CDR3 is 14 amino acids. The germline gives CDR1 SGHNT, CDR2 YYREEE (reference sequence). The V end lost 2 bases, the J end lost 2 bases, and 10 bases lay between the germline ends. The CDR3 here is CASSFWAEQETQYF. The DNA for the CDR3 is TGTGCCAGCAGCTTTTGGGCGGAACAAGAGACCCAGTACTTC.

This clone appeared a few times. The chain couples TRBV5-6 to TRBJ1-4; 8 bases fit TRBD1. This CDR3 spans 16 amino acids. The ends lost 4 bases at V and 5 bases at J; junction bases unmatched: 10. The V gene's germline CDR1 is SGHDT and CDR2 YYEEEE. The CDR3 spells CASSQVSWTGNEKLFF. The CDR3 DNA is TGTGCCAGCAGCCAGGTTTCATGGACAGGGAATGAAAAACTGTTTTTT.

This chain uses TRBV6-6 with TRBJ2-7, with D perhaps TRBD1 (5 bases). Germline V gene sequence: CDR1 MNHNY, CDR2 SVGAGI (reference sequence). V was pared by 8 bases and J by 2 bases, with 13 bases between. This CDR3 has 13 amino acids. The CDR3 loop reads CASPARGPYEQYV. The CDR3 DNA reads as TGTGCCAGCCCTGCTAGGGGTCCCTACGAGCAGTACGTC.

CDR3 DNA sequence: TGTGCCAGCCAACTCGGGCTAGCGGATTCCTACGAGCAGTACTTC. Encoded protein: CASQLGLADSYEQYF. V usage is TRBV7-2 and J usage is TRBJ2-7, with 7 bases fitting TRBD2. Germline loops: CDR1 SGHTA, CDR2 FQGNSA. CDR3 length: 15 residues. V was clipped by 8 bases and J by 1 base; unmatched bases: 11.

This chain uses TRBV6-5 with TRBJ2-1; D gene unclear. Trimming removed 0 bases from V and 0 bases from J, with 9 bases in between. From germline, CDR1 is MNHEY and CDR2 SVGAGI. The CDR3 runs 16 residues. CDR3 DNA: TGTGCCAGCAGTTACTCGCGGCAGAGCTCCTACAATGAGCAGTTCTTC. Translated: CASSYSRQSSYNEQFF.

There are many counts of this clone. The gene calls are TRBV25-1 and TRBJ2-1, with D tentatively TRBD2 (5 bases). The CDR3 has 16 amino acids. Germline values: CDR1 MGHDK, CDR2 SYGVNS. V was pared by 0 bases and J by 4 bases, with 13 bases between. Here the CDR3 reads CASSEYEGFQYNEQFF. Written as DNA, the CDR3 is TGTGCCAGCAGTGAATATGAGGGCTTCCAATACAATGAGCAGTTCTTC.

This clone turned up a few times. V usage is TRBV7-6 and J usage is TRBJ2-1, with D perhaps TRBD2 (6 bases). Germline assignment: CDR1 SGHVS and CDR2 FNYEAQ. This CDR3 spans 17 amino acids. Trimming shortened V by 0 bases and J by 5 bases, and 17 bases separated the two germline ends. DNA of the CDR3: TGTGCCAGCAGCTTAGCGCGAGGAGGGTTCCCTAACAATGAGCAGTTCTTC. Its translation is CASSLARGGFPNNEQFF.

The chain combines TRBV10-3 with TRBJ2-5; tentative D call: TRBD1 (5 bases). Trimming pared 2 bases from V and 3 bases from J, leaving 10 bases between. Germline V gives CDR1 ENHRY, CDR2 SYGVKD. This CDR3 contains 14 residues. CDR3 loop: CAISETGREETQYF. The CDR3 DNA sequence: TGTGCCATCAGTGAGACGGGCAGGGAAGAGACCCAGTACTTC.

This sequence joins TRBV5-1 and TRBJ1-1; no clear D gene. Germline CDR1 reads SGHRS; CDR2 reads YFSETQ. The CDR3 consists of 13 residues. Trimming took 3 bases from V and 2 from J, leaving 8 bases between them. The CDR3: CASSSTLNTEAFF. Written as DNA, the CDR3 is TGCGCCAGCAGCTCGACACTCAACACTGAAGCTTTCTTT.